Listed below are T cell receptor beta chains from one sample, sequenced in a study of T cell changes during pregnancy in multiple sclerosis. Only in-frame clones appear in the TCRdb table, and some are missing; sequencing was by immunoSEQ multiplex PCR. Altogether approximately 11,000 clones are present, roughly 82% being singletons, with the ten largest covering roughly 12%. Material: CD8+ T cells from peripheral blood mononuclear cells, obtained after pregnancy. Receptors originate from a female donor in good health, enrolled as a control in a pregnancy study. The CDR3 runs from the conserved cysteine through the conserved F or W. A D gene is named only where the DNA matches it firmly. Clone size appears in some rows only: once, few, many, or a class for an expanded clone.

TRBV28,20,TRBJ2-2,TRBD2,NA,CASRVLGTSIYSEGTGELFF,TGTGCCAGCAGAGTACTCGGGACTAGCATTTACTCCGAGGGCACCGGGGAGCTGTTTTTT
TRBV30,14,TRBJ1-6,NA,NA,CAWSGDTFNSPLHF,TGTGCCTGGAGTGGGGACACGTTTAATTCACCCCTCCACTTT
TRBV2,16,TRBJ2-7,TRBD1,NA,CASSVRQGELRYEQYF,TGTGCCAGCAGTGTCAGACAGGGGGAATTACGTTACGAGCAGTACTTC
TRBV4-3,16,TRBJ1-5,NA,NA,CASSQEWGGGNQPQHF,TGCGCCAGCAGCCAAGAGTGGGGAGGGGGCAATCAGCCCCAGCATTTT
TRBV6-6,14,TRBJ2-7,NA,NA,CASTSSGLFYEQYF,TGTGCCAGCACATCCTCGGGACTTTTCTACGAGCAGTACTTC
TRBV7-8,14,TRBJ1-5,NA,NA,CASSPARGGQPQHF,TGTGCCAGCAGCCCCGCCCGGGGTGGACAGCCCCAGCATTTT
TRBV7-9,12,TRBJ2-3,NA,few,CASSSDLDTQYF,TGTGCCAGCAGCTCAGACTTAGATACGCAGTATTTT
TRBV28,15,TRBJ1-4,NA,NA,CASSPSRYSNEKLFF,TGTGCCAGCAGCCCCTCTCGGTACAGCAATGAAAAACTGTTTTTT
TRBV4-3,17,TRBJ2-3,TRBD2,few,CASSLAPTSDNTDTQYF,TGCGCCAGCAGCCTAGCCCCAACTAGCGACAACACAGATACGCAGTATTTT
TRBV10-3,17,TRBJ1-4,NA,NA,CAISRTGIRATNEKLFF,TGTGCCATCAGTCGAACAGGGATTAGGGCGACTAATGAAAAACTGTTTTTT
TRBV15,18,TRBJ2-3,TRBD1,NA,CATSRDDRGRRGTDTQYF,TGTGCCACCAGCAGAGATGACAGGGGCCGCCGCGGCACAGATACGCAGTATTTT
TRBV15,16,TRBJ1-1,NA,NA,CATSRTRRGLNTEAFF,TGTGCCACCAGCAGAACGCGGAGGGGCTTGAACACTGAAGCTTTCTTT
TRBV5-4,16,TRBJ2-7,TRBD1,NA,CASSLDQGASRSEQYF,TGTGCCAGCAGCTTGGATCAGGGGGCGAGTCGAAGCGAGCAGTACTTC
TRBV29-1,15,TRBJ2-1,TRBD2,NA,CSADGGEGLSDEQFF,TGCAGCGCTGACGGTGGGGAGGGCCTTAGTGATGAGCAGTTCTTC
TRBV5-1,16,TRBJ2-3,TRBD2,NA,CASSSWEGIGSDTQYF,TGCGCCAGCAGCTCGTGGGAGGGGATTGGGTCAGATACGCAGTATTTT
TRBV15,15,TRBJ2-3,NA,NA,CATSNEMTSTDTQYF,TGTGCCACCAGCAATGAAATGACTAGCACAGATACGCAGTATTTT
TRBV7-6,15,TRBJ2-7,NA,NA,CASSPSRQTTYEQYF,TGTGCCAGCAGCCCATCCAGACAGACCACCTACGAGCAGTACTTC
TRBV4-1,17,TRBJ2-7,TRBD1,NA,CASSQDRGDREFYEQYF,TGCGCCAGCAGCCAAGATCGCGGGGACAGGGAGTTCTACGAGCAGTACTTC
TRBV7-9,15,TRBJ2-5,NA,NA,CASSPRVRTEETQYF,TGTGCCAGCAGCCCTAGGGTCCGGACTGAAGAGACCCAGTACTTC
TRBV29-1,12,TRBJ2-7,NA,few,CSVPTGIGEQYF,TGCAGCGTTCCCACAGGGATAGGCGAGCAGTACTTC